The 22 T cell receptor beta chains below were found in one sample sequenced in a study of T-cell reconstitution after alpha-beta-depleted transplantation in children. This sample's TCRbeta library carried unique molecular identifier barcodes. TCRdb re-called the PCR reads with MiXCR, one entry per CDR3 protein. The profile shows fewer than 350,000 distinct CDR3 sequences, approximately 10% of them singletons. The specimen comprised peripheral blood, sampled 180 days after TCRalphabeta/CD19-depleted stem cell transplant. These receptors were obtained from a male patient aged 2 to 9 who had a stem cell transplant for chronic granulomatous disease, so the T cells may come from the graft donor.

This clonotype was seen many times. The chain is built from TRBV30 and TRBJ2-7, with D uncertain. CDR3 length: 13 amino acids. V was trimmed by 3 bases and J by 7 bases, leaving 16 bases between them. Germline V lookup: CDR1 GTSNPN, CDR2 SVGIG (reference sequence). DNA of the CDR3: TGTGCCTGGAGACCCGGGCTACGGCCAGAGCAGTACTTC. Protein: CAWRPGLRPEQYF.

At least ten counts were recorded for this clonotype. The chain joins TRBV2 to TRBJ2-3, with TRBD2 matching 8 bases. Trimming cost V 4 bases and J 4 bases; bases outside gene matches: 7. Germline CDR1 SNHLY, CDR2 FYNNEI. The CDR3 is 15 amino acids. DNA for the CDR3: TGTGCCAGCAGTGTGACAGCGGGAGCCCCAGATACGCAGTATTTT. Translation: CASSVTAGAPDTQYF.

About this clonotype: A read error may be the cause here, since a much bigger clone is one base away. The chain has TRBV4-2 and TRBJ1-3; D unclear. Germline CDR1 LGHNA, CDR2 YNFKEQ. This CDR3 has 19 amino acids. The CDR3 DNA sequence: TGTGCCAGCACAACTGACGACCGGATACTCCGAAGCTCTGGAAACACCATAGATTTT. Protein product: CASTTDDRILRSSGNTIDF.

Many counts were recorded for this clonotype. The chain carries TRBV28 and TRBJ2-7; 9 bases align to TRBD2. The CDR3 has 14 amino acids. V gave up 2 bases and J gave up 2 bases; unmatched junction bases: 1. From germline, CDR1 is MDHEN and CDR2 SYDVKM. The CDR3 loop is CASSLPSGTYEQYF. In nucleotides, the CDR3 is TGTGCCAGCAGTTTACCTAGCGGGACCTACGAGCAGTACTTC.

There are many counts of this clonotype. The genes are TRBV11-1 and TRBJ2-3, with D possibly being TRBD2 (6 bases). This CDR3 comprises 15 residues. The V gene's germline CDR1 is SGHAT and CDR2 FQDESV (reference sequence). The V end was cut by 4 bases, the J end by 2 bases, with 13 bases between. The CDR3 DNA follows: TGTGCCAGCAGCTACGTAACTAGCACCACAGATACGCAGTATTTT. Translated, it gives CASSYVTSTTDTQYF.

This clonotype was observed at least ten times. The J gene is TRBJ1-5, the V gene TRBV5-5; D gene unclear. CDR3 size: 17 residues. With 1 base removed from V and 0 bases from J, the gap between germline ends came to 14 bases. Per the germline V gene, CDR1 is SGHKS and CDR2 is YYEKEE (reference sequence). The CDR3 region is CASSLTTAAVSNQPQHF. CDR3 nucleotides: TGTGCCAGCAGCTTGACCACCGCGGCAGTTAGCAATCAGCCCCAGCATTTT.

This clonotype came up many times. The chain has TRBV12-3 or TRBV12-4 and TRBJ1-1, with TRBD1 identical over 7 bases. The CDR3 spans 13 residues. Unmatched junction bases numbered 4, after V lost 2 bases and J lost 7 bases. The CDR3 bases are TGTGCCAGCAGTTTAAAGGGGGCGGGTGAAGCTTTCTTT. It specifies CASSLKGAGEAFF.

This clonotype was counted ten times or more. V and J are TRBV29-1 and TRBJ1-2; 10 bases agree with TRBD1. Trimming took 4 bases from V and 13 from J; bases not matched to a gene: 18. Germline-derived CDR1 and CDR2 are SQVTM and ANQGSEA. CDR3 length: 15 amino acids. CDR3 DNA sequence: TGCAGCGTTGTTGGTTTAAAGACAGGGGGCGCCTCTCGCACCTTC. Its protein product is CSVVGLKTGGASRTF.

This clonotype has ten or more counts. The chain uses TRBV24-1 and TRBJ2-1, with D unresolved. The germline V and J ends were trimmed by 5 bases and 7 bases, with 11 bases remaining between them. The CDR3 has 13 residues. The germline CDR1 and CDR2 sequences are KGHDR and SFDVKD. In DNA, the CDR3 is TGTGCCACCAGTGTGTCAGGCAGGAATGAGCAGTTCTTC. This encodes CATSVSGRNEQFF.

As for this clonotype: With a much larger clone just one base away, this may be a read error. The chain recombines TRBV7-8 with TRBJ2-7; D is undetermined. Germline lookup yields CDR1 SGHVS and CDR2 FQNEAQ. The CDR3 totals 15 residues. CDR3 sequence reads: CASSTSAQESYEQHF. The CDR3 DNA sequence: TGTGCCAGCAGCACATCGGCGCAGGAGTCCTACGAGCAGCACTTC.

This clonotype was observed at least ten times. The chain is built from TRBV6-1 and TRBJ1-1; no reliable D call. The CDR3 runs 11 residues. The ends were cut back, 4 bases at V and 3 bases at J, with 3 bases in the middle. The germline V gene encodes CDR1 MNHNS and CDR2 SASEGT. The CDR3 here is CASSGYTEAFF. CDR3 bases: TGTGCCAGCAGTGGGTACACTGAAGCTTTCTTT.

This clonotype was seen ten or more times. The J gene is TRBJ1-2, the V gene TRBV20-1; D is undetermined. Germline V lookup: CDR1 DFQATT, CDR2 SNEGSKA (reference sequence). The CDR3 extends over 11 amino acids. The V end lost 6 bases, the J end lost 4 bases, and 9 bases lay between the germline ends. This chain's CDR3 is CSATDGYGYTF. The CDR3, as DNA: TGCAGTGCCACCGACGGCTATGGCTACACCTTC.

This clonotype was picked up many times. The genes are TRBV12-3 or TRBV12-4 and TRBJ2-3, with 7 bases lining up with TRBD2. V was clipped by 7 bases and J by 0 bases; unmatched bases: 13. There are 17 residues in the CDR3. The CDR3 bases are TGTGCCAGCACTGGGAGGGGCCGGCAAGCTAGCACAGATACGCAGTATTTT. It codes for CASTGRGRQASTDTQYF.

This clonotype was seen at least ten times. The rearrangement links TRBV7-3 to TRBJ2-2; D gene ambiguous. The V and J ends lost 8 bases and 4 bases respectively, with 8 bases between them. This CDR3 has 12 residues. CDR1 is SGHTA and CDR2 is FQGTGA in the germline V gene. The CDR3 DNA reads as TGTGCCAGCGCCCTAGGCACCGGGGAGCTGTTTTTT. Its protein product is CASALGTGELFF.

The V call is TRBV12-3 or TRBV12-4, the J call TRBJ1-1, with D hard to call. V lost 3 bases and J 4 bases, leaving 12 bases between the germline ends. This CDR3 comprises 14 residues. For the CDR3, the DNA is TGTGCCAGCAGTTTGGGCTACACGGGCACTGAAGCTTTCTTT. It is translated as CASSLGYTGTEAFF.

This clonotype was seen at least ten times. The chain couples TRBV7-6 to TRBJ2-7; 10 nucleotides match TRBD1. The germline V gene encodes CDR1 SGHVS and CDR2 FNYEAQ. This CDR3 region has 15 residues. Trimming at V came to 1 base and at J to 6 bases, leaving 6 bases not matched to a gene. The CDR3 nucleotides are TGTGCCAGCAGCTTAGACCCAGGACAGGGGGGCGAGCAGTACTTC. This sequence encodes CASSLDPGQGGEQYF. Supplemented by reference TRBV7-6 and TRBJ2-7, the full variable domain reads GAGVSQSPRYKVTKRGQDVALRCDPISGHVSLYWYRQALGQGPEFLTYFNYEAQQDKSGLPNDRFSAERPEGSISTLTIQRTEQRDSAMYRCASSLDPGQGGEQYFGPGTRLTVT.

This clonotype appeared many times. J is TRBJ1-4 and V is TRBV5-1; the D is unclear. CDR3 length: 15 residues. V shed 7 bases and J shed 5 bases, with 18 bases lying between them. Germline V gene data show CDR1 as SGHRS and CDR2 as YFSETQ. CDR3 protein: CASYRDGVDNEKLFF. As DNA, the CDR3 is TGCGCCAGCTACCGAGATGGGGTGGACAATGAAAAACTGTTTTTT.

This clonotype was counted ten times or more. This chain links TRBV7-3 with TRBJ2-2; 8 bases are a match to TRBD2. V lost 1 base to trimming and J lost 2 bases; unmatched junction nucleotides: 0. CDR3 length: 15 amino acids. CDR1 and CDR2 from the germline V gene are SGHTA and FQGTGA. CDR3 in amino acids: CASSLIAGNTGELFF. The CDR3, as DNA: TGTGCCAGCAGCTTAATAGCGGGAAACACCGGGGAGCTGTTTTTT.

Ten or more counts support this clonotype. The V and J genes are TRBV6-1 and TRBJ2-2; possible D gene TRBD2, 6 bases. The V gene's germline CDR1 is MNHNS and CDR2 SASEGT. The CDR3 is 14 residues long. V dropped 8 bases and J dropped 4 bases, with 14 bases sitting between them. CDR3 sequence: CASAGTYFTGELFF. The DNA for the CDR3 is TGTGCCAGCGCCGGGACTTACTTCACCGGGGAGCTGTTTTTT.

A word on this clonotype: This may be a read error: a much more frequent sequence differs by one nucleotide. J is TRBJ2-7 and V is TRBV7-9; TRBD1 agrees at 9 bases. CDR1 SEHNR and CDR2 FQNEAQ come from the germline V gene (reference sequence). V was clipped by 2 bases and J by 5 bases; unmatched bases: 10. The CDR3 spans 16 residues. CDR3 DNA: TGTGCCAGCAGCTTAATTAGTTACAGGGGGCGGCACGAGCAGTACTTC. Translation gives CASSLISYRGRHEQYF.

The table lists this clonotype with many counts. This chain links TRBV4-1 with TRBJ2-5; 9 nucleotides line up with TRBD2. The CDR3 extends over 17 amino acids. CDR1 MGHRA and CDR2 YSYEKL come from the germline V gene. Trimming took 4 bases from V and 6 from J; bases not matched to a gene: 15. The CDR3 coding sequence is TGCGCCAGCAGCCCAACTATTCCCGGGACTAGCTTTCAGACCCAGTACTTC. Its translation: CASSPTIPGTSFQTQYF.

A note on this clonotype: A much larger clone sits a single nucleotide away, making a read error possible. The chain recombines TRBV9 with TRBJ1-1, with 9 bases fitting TRBD1. Germline V gene data show CDR1 as SGDLS and CDR2 as YYNGEE. The CDR3 totals 15 residues. The CDR3 coding sequence is TGTGCCAGCCGCCGGAATGGACAGGGGAACACTGAAGCTTTATTT. As protein: CASRRNGQGNTEALF.